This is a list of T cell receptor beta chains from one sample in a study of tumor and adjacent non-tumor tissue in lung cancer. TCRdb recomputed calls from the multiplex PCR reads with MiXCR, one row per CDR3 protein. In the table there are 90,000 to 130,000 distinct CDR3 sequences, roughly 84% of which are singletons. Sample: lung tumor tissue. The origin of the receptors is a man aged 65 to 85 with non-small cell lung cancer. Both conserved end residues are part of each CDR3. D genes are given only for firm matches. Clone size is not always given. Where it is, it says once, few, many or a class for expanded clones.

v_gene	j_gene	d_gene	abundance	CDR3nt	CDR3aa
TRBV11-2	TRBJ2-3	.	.	TGTGCCAGCAGCTCCGGGGATACGCAGTATTTT	CASSSGDTQYF
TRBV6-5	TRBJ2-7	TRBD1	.	TGTGCCAGCAATTTCTCTTGGACAGGATCCAAGCAGTACTTC	CASNFSWTGSKQYF
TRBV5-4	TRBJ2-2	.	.	TGTGCCAGCAGCTCCCGAGGTGAAGCGAACACCGGGGAGCTGTTTTTT	CASSSRGEANTGELFF
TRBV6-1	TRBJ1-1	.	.	TGTGCCAACACCGAAGGTCGGCGACACAATGAGGCTTTCTTT	CANTEGRRHNEAFF
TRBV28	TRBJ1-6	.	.	TGTGTCAGCAGTCCTACCTGTCATTTTTATCATAACTTCGATAATTCACCCCTCCACTTT	CVSSPTCHFYHNFDNSPLHF
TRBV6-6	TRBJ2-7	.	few	TGTGCCATTAAAAGAACCGAGACAGCATCCTACGAGCAGTACTTC	CAIKRTETASYEQYF
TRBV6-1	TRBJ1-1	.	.	TGTGCCGGCAGTGAATACAGCCTGACGAACACTGAAGCTTTCTTT	CAGSEYSLTNTEAFF
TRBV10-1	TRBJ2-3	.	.	TGCGCCAGCAGTGAGTCGAAGCAGGCCGTAGATACGCAATATTTT	CASSESKQAVDTQYF
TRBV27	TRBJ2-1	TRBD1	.	TGTGTCAACAGTTCACCGGGTCCAGGGGGTGAGCAGTTCTTC	CVNSSPGPGGEQFF
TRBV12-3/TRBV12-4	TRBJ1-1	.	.	TGTACCAGCAGTTTTCAGGACACGCAGAAAGCTTTCTTT	CTSSFQDTQKAFF
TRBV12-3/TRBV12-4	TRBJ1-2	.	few	TGTACCAGCATCCTGGGAGATGGGTACACCTTC	CTSILGDGYTF
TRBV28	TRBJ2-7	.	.	TGTGCCAGCACATCCTCGCGGGCCGGGGGTTACGAGCAGTACTTC	CASTSSRAGGYEQYF
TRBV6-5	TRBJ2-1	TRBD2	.	TGTGCGAGCAGTTACAGCGGGACTAGGGGATACAATGAGCAGTTCTTC	CASSYSGTRGYNEQFF
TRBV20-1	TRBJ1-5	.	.	TGCAGTGCTAGAGGACCAGTCGGGGGCGATCAACCCCAGGGTTTT	CSARGPVGGDQPQGF
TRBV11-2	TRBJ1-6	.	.	TGTGCCAGCAGGCTTATCTCCTCCTATAATTCAGCCCTCCACTTT	CASRLISSYNSALHF
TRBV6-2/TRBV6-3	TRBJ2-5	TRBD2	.	TGTACCAACACCTTAGCGGGAGCGATGGAGACCCAGTACTTC	CTNTLAGAMETQYF
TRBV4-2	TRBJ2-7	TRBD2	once	TGTGTCAGCAGCCAAGGCACTAGCGGGGGCGGGAGCGAGCAGTACTTC	CVSSQGTSGGGSEQYF
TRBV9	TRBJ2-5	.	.	TGTGCCAGTAACCGGGACGTTAAAGAGACCCAGTACTTC	CASNRDVKETQYF
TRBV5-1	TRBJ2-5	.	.	TGCGCCAGCAGCTTTAAGACCCTGTTCTTC	CASSFKTLFF
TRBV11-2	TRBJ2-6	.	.	TGCGCCAGCAGCTTGGGGATAGCTAACCCTGGGGCCAACGCCCTGACTTTC	CASSLGIANPGANALTF
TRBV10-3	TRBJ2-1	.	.	TGTGCCATCAGTGACGGAGAGGGGGGTCCCTACTATGAGCAGTTCTTC	CAISDGEGGPYYEQFF
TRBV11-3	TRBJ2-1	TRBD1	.	TGTGCCAGTTCGGACAGGCGCATTGAGCAGTTCTTC	CASSDRRIEQFF
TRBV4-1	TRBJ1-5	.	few	TGCGCCAGCAGCCCTGAGACATTGCCCCATCAGCCCCAGCATTTT	CASSPETLPHQPQHF
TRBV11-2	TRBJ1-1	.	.	TGTGCCACCACTAGGGCGGGGGGGAAGACTGAAGCTTCCTTT	CATTRAGGKTEASF
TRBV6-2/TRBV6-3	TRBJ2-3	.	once	TGTGTCAGTAGTTACCCGATGACAGTAGGCCTCCAGGATACGCAGTATTTT	CVSSYPMTVGLQDTQYF
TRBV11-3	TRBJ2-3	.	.	TGTACCAGCAGCTCGACCCCCCAGGATTTCACAGACACGCAGTATTTT	CTSSSTPQDFTDTQYF
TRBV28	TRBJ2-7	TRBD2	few	TGTGCCAGTAGCTCCGGGGGACTAGCGGTCAATGAGCAGTACTTC	CASSSGGLAVNEQYF
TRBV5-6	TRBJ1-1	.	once	TGTGCCAGCAGCCCAATGGGCCGGACCATGAACACTGAAGCTGTCTTT	CASSPMGRTMNTEAVF
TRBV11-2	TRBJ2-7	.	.	TGTACCAGCAGCTTAGCACTAGCTCTCGAGCAGTGCTTC	CTSSLALALEQCF
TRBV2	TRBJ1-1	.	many	TGTGCCAGCAGTGAAGTTGAGACAGTTTACCGGGTTGAAGCTTTCTTT	CASSEVETVYRVEAFF
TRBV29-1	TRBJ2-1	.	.	TGCAAAGCAATCGGGCCTTACAATAAGCAGTTCTTC	CKAIGPYNKQFF
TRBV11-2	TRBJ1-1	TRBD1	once	TGTGCCAGCAGCACCCCGACAGGGGTGAACACTGAAGCTTTCTTT	CASSTPTGVNTEAFF
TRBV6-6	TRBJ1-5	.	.	TGTACCAGCAGTCTAGGGCCTTCAGGGTTTATTCAGCCCCAGCATTTT	CTSSLGPSGFIQPQHF
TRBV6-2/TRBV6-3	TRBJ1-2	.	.	TGTGCCAGCAAACCAAGACAGTCTAGGAGTGACTACACCTTC	CASKPRQSRSDYTF
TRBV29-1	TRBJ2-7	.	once	TGCAGCGTTCAAAGGGCGGGACTGAGCTACGAGCAGTACTTC	CSVQRAGLSYEQYF
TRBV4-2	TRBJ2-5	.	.	TGTGCCGGCAGCCAAGCTATCGAAGAGACCCAGTACTTC	CAGSQAIEETQYF
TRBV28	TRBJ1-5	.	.	TGTGCCAGCAGTTCCTCGACGGGCAGCAATCAGCCCCAGCATTTT	CASSSSTGSNQPQHF
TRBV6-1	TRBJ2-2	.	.	TGTGCCAGCAAGGGGGTCGGCAACACCGGGGTGCTGTTTTTT	CASKGVGNTGVLFF
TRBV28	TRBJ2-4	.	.	TGTTCCAGCAGTTCCTACCCTCTAGCCAAAAATATTCAGTACTTC	CSSSSYPLAKNIQYF
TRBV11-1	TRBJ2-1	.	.	TGTGCCAGCAGCTTAGTTTCCGGGGTCGATGAGCAGTTCTTC	CASSLVSGVDEQFF
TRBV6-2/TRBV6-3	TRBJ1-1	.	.	TGTGCCAGCAGTGACTTCCATGGAGGGACTGAAGCTTTCTTT	CASSDFHGGTEAFF